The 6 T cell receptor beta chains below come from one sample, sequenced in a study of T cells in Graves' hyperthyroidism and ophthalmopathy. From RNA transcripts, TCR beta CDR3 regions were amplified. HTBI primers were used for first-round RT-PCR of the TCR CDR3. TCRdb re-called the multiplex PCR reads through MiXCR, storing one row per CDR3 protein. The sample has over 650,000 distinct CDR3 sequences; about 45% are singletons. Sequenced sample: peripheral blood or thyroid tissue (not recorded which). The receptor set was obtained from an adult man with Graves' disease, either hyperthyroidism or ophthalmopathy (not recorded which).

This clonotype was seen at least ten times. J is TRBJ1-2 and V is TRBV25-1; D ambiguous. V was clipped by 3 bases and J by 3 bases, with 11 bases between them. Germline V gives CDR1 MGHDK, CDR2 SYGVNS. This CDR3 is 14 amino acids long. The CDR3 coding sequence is TGTGCCAGCAGTGAGGCCAGGTCTTACTATGGCTACACCTTC. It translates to CASSEARSYYGYTF.

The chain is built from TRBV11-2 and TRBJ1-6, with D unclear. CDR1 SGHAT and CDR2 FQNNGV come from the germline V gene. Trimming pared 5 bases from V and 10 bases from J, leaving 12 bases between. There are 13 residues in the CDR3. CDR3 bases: TGTGCCAGCAGCACGAGAGGCCCCTCACCCCTCCACTTT. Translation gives CASSTRGPSPLHF. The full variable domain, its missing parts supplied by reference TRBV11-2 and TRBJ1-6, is EAGVAQSPRYKIIEKRQSVAFWCNPISGHATLYWYQQILGQGPKLLIQFQNNGVVDDSQLPKDRFSAERLKGVDSTLKIQPAKLEDSAVYLCASSTRGPSPLHFGNGTRLTVT.

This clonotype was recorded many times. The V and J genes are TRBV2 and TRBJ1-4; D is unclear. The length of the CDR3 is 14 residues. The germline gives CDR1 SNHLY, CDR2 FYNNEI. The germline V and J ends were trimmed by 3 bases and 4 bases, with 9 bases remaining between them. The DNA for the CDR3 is TGTGCCAGCAGTGACGGCGTACGTAATGAAAAACTGTTTTTT. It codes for CASSDGVRNEKLFF. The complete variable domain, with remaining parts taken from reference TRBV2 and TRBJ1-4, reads EPEVTQTPSHQVTQMGQEVILRCVPISNHLYFYWYRQILGQKVEFLVSFYNNEISEKSEIFDDQFSVERPDGSNFTLKIRSTKLEDSAMYFCASSDGVRNEKLFFGSGTQLSVL.

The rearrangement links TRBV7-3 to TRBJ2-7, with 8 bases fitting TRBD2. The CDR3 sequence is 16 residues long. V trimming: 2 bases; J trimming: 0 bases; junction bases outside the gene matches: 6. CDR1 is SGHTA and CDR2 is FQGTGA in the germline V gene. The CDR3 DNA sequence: TGTGCCAGCAGCTTAGACGGCGGGGGGAGCTCCTACGAGCAGTACTTC. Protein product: CASSLDGGGSSYEQYF.

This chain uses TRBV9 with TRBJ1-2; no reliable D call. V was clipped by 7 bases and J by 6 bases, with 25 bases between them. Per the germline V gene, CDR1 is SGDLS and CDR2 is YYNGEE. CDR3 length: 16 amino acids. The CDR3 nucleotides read TGTGCCAGCTCACCATACGCAAACGGGTACGGCGATGGCTACACCTTC. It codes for CASSPYANGYGDGYTF.

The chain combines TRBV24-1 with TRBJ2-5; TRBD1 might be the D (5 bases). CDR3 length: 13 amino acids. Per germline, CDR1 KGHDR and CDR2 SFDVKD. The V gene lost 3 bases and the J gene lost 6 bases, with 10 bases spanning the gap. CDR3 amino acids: CATSDQGGKTQYF. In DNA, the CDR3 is TGTGCCACCAGTGATCAGGGTGGAAAGACCCAGTACTTC.